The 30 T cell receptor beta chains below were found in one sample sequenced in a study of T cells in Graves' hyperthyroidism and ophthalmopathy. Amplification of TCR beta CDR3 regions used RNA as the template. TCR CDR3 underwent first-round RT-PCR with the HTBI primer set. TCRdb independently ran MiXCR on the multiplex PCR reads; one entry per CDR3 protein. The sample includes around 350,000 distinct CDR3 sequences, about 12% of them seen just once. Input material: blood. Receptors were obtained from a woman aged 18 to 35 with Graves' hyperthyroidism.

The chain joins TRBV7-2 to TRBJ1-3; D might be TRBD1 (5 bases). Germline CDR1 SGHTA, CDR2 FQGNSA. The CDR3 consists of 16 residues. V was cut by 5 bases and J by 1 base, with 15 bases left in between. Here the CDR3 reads CASSLGPDTSGNTIYF. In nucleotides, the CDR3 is TGTGCCAGCAGCCTGGGACCGGACACTTCTGGAAACACCATATATTTT.

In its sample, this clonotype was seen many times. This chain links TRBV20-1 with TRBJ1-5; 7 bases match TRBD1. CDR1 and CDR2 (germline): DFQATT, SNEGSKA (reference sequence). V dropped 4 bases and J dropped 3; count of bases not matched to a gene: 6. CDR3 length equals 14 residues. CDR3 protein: CSATDRLYNQPQHF. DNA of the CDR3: TGCAGTGCTACGGACAGGCTTTACAATCAGCCCCAGCATTTT.

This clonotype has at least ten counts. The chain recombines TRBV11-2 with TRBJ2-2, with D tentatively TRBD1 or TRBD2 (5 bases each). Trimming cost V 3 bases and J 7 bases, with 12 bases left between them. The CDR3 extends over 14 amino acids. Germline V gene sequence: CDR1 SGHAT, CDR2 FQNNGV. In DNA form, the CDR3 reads TGTGCCAGCAGCTTTAATCAGGGAGTCGGGGAGCTGTTTTTT. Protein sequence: CASSFNQGVGELFF.

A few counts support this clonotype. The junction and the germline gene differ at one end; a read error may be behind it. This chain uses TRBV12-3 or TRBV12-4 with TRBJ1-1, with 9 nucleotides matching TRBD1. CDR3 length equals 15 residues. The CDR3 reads CACSPTGGIGTEASF. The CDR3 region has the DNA TGTGCCTGCAGTCCTACAGGGGGCATAGGCACTGAAGCTTCCTTT.

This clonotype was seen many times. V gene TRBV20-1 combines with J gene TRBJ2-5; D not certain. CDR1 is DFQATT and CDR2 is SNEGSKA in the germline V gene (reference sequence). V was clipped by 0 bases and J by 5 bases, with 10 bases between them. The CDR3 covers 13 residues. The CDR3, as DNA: TGCAGTGCTAGAGAAGACCAACGGGAGACCCAGTACTTC. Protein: CSAREDQRETQYF.

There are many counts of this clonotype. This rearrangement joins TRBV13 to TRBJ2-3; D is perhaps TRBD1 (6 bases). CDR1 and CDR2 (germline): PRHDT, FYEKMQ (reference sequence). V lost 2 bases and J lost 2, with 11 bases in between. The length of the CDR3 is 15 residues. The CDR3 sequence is CASSLSRGPTDTQYF. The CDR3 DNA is TGTGCCAGCAGCTTATCCAGGGGTCCCACAGATACGCAGTATTTT.

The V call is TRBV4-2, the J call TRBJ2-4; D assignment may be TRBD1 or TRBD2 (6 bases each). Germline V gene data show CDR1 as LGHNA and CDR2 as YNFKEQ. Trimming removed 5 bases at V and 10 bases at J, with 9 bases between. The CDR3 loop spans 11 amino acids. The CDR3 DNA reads TGTGCCAGCAGCGAGGGGGGAATTCAGTACTTC. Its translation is CASSEGGIQYF.

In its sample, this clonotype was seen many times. The CDR3 sequence is CASSGQGAGDTEAFF. The CDR3 DNA reads TGTGCCAGCAGTGGACAGGGGGCGGGGGATACTGAAGCTTTCTTT. The chain couples TRBV6-1 to TRBJ1-1, with 10 bases fitting TRBD1. The germline gives CDR1 MNHNS, CDR2 SASEGT. CDR3 length: 15 residues. V was clipped by 4 bases and J by 5 bases; unmatched bases: 7.

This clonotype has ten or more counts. Written as DNA, the CDR3 is TGTGCCAGCAGTGAATCGCCAGGGGCGAGCGCCTACGAGCAGTACTTC. Its protein is CASSESPGASAYEQYF. The V and J genes are TRBV2 and TRBJ2-7; D is perhaps TRBD1 (6 bases). Germline V gives CDR1 SNHLY, CDR2 FYNNEI. V was clipped by 2 bases and J by 2 bases, with 16 bases between them. This CDR3 is 16 amino acids long. The variable domain in full, with the rest retrieved from reference TRBV2 and TRBJ2-7, is EPEVTQTPSHQVTQMGQEVILRCVPISNHLYFYWYRQILGQKVEFLVSFYNNEISEKSEIFDDQFSVERPDGSNFTLKIRSTKLEDSAMYFCASSESPGASAYEQYFGPGTRLTVT.

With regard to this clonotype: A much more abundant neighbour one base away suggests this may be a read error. Here the CDR3 DNA reads TGTGCCAGCAGCTTAACAGACTTCGCCTCCTACAATGAGCAGTTCTTC. Encoded protein: CASSLTDFASYNEQFF. The rearrangement joins TRBV7-8 to TRBJ2-1, with unresolved D. V lost 2 bases and J 0 bases, leaving 11 bases between the germline ends. Germline V gene data show CDR1 as SGHVS and CDR2 as FQNEAQ. There are 16 residues in the CDR3.

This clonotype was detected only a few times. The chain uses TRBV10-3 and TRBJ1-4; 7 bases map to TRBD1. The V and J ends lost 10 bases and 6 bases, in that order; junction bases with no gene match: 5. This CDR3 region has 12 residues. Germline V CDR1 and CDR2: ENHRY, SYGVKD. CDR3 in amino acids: CATRDRDEKLFF. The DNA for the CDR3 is TGTGCCACGAGAGACAGGGATGAAAAACTGTTTTTT.

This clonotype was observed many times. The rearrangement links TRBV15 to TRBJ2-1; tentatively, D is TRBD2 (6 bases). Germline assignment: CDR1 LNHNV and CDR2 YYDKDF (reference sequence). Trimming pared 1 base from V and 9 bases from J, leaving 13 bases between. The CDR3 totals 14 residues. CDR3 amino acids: CATSRVPSVGEQFF. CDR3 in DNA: TGTGCCACCAGCAGAGTCCCTAGCGTGGGTGAGCAGTTCTTC.

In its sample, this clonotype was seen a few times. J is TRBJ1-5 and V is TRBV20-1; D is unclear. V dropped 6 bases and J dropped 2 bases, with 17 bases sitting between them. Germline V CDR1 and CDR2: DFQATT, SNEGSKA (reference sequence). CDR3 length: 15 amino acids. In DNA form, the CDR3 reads TGCAGTGCCCTCGGGGAACGGCGCGGCAATCAGCCCCAGCATTTT. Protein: CSALGERRGNQPQHF.

The CDR3 DNA is TGTGCCAGCAGCCCGACCCAGGAGGGGCTCGGGGATTACGAGCAGTACTTC. Its protein product is CASSPTQEGLGDYEQYF. The chain carries TRBV28 and TRBJ2-7, with D possibly being TRBD2 (6 bases). Germline V gene lookup returns CDR1 MDHEN and CDR2 SYDVKM. With 6 bases removed from V and 4 bases from J, the gap between germline ends came to 25 bases. The length of the CDR3 is 17 residues.

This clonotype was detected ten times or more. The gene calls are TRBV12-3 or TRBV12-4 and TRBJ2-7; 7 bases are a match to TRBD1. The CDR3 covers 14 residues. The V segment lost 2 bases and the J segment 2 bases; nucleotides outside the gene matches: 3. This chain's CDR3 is CASSLRQGAYEQYF. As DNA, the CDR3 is TGTGCCAGCAGTTTACGGCAGGGGGCCTACGAGCAGTACTTC.

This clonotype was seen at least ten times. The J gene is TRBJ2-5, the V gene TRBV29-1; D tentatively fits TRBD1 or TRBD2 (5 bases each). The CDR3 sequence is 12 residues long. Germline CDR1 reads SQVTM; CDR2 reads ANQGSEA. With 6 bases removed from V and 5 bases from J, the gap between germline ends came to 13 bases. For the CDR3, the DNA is TGCAGCGTGGACGGGGCCAGGGAGACCCAGTACTTC. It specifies CSVDGARETQYF.

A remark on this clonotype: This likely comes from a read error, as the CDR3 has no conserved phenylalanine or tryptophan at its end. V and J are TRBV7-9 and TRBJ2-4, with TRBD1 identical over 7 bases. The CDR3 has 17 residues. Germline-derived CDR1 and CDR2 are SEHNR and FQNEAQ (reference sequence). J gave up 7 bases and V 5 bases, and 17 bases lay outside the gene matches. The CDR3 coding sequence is TGTGCCAGCAGCCAAAATACCTTATCGACAGGGTGGAACATTCAGTACCTC. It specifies CASSQNTLSTGWNIQYL.

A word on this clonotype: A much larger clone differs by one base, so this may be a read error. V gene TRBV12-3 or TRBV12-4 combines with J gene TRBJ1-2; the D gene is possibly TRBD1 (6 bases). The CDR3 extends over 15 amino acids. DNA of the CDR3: TGTGCCAGCGGTTTGGGGGGCGGGAGCCACTATGGCTACACCTTC. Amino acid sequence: CASGLGGGSHYGYTF.

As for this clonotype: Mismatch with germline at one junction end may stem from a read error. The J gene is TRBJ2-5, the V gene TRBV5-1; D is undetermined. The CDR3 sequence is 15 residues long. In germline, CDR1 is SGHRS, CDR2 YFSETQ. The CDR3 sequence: CASSYEARGLETRYF. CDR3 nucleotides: TGCGCCAGCAGCTATGAAGCCAGAGGTCTAGAGACCCGGTACTTC. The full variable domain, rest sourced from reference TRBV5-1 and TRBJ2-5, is KAGVTQTPRYLIKTRGQQVTLSCSPISGHRSVSWYQQTPGQGLQFLFEYFSETQRNKGNFPGRFSGRQFSNSRSEMNVSTLELGDSALYLCASSYEARGLETRYFGPGTRLLVL.

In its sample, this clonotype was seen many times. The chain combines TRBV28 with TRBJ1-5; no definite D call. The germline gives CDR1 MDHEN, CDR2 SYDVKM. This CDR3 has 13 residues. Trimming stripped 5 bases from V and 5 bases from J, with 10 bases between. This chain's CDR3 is CASSRGLDQPQHF. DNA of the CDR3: TGTGCCAGCAGTAGAGGGTTGGATCAGCCCCAGCATTTT.

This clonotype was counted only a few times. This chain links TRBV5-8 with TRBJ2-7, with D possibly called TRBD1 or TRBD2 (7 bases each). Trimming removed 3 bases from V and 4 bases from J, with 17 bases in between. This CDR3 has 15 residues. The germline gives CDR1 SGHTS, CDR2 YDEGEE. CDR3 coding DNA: TGTGCCAGCAGCTGGTCTGCAGGGGGGGGATACGAGCAGTACTTC. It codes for CASSWSAGGGYEQYF.

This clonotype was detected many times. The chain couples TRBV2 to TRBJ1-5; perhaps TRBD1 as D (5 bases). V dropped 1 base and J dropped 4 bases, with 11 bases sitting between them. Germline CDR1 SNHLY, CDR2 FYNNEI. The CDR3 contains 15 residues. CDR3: CASSEEGVVNQPQHF. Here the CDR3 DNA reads TGTGCCAGCAGTGAAGAAGGGGTAGTAAATCAGCCCCAGCATTTT.

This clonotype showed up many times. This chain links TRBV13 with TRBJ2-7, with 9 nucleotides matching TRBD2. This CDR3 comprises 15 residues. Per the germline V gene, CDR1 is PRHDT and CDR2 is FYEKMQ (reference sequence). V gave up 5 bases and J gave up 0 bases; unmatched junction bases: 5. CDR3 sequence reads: CASSPAGGISYEQYF. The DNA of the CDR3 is TGTGCCAGCAGCCCAGCGGGAGGAATCTCCTACGAGCAGTACTTC.

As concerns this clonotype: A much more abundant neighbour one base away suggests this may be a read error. The CDR3, as DNA: TGCGCCAGCAGCTTGGAAGCAACAGGTCACAATGAGCAGTTCTTC. Its translation: CASSLEATGHNEQFF. V gene TRBV5-1 combines with J gene TRBJ2-1, with D possibly being TRBD1 (5 bases). Germline lookup yields CDR1 SGHRS and CDR2 YFSETQ. Deletions cut 0 bases from V and 5 bases from J, with 12 bases between. The CDR3 is 15 residues long.

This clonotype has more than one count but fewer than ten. The CDR3 bases are TGCAGCTCCCGGGGGGGGACAGGGCAAGAGACCCAGTACTTC. Its protein product is CSSRGGTGQETQYF. V gene TRBV29-1 combines with J gene TRBJ2-5; the D gene is possibly TRBD1 (9 bases). The CDR3 is 14 amino acids. Germline assignment: CDR1 SQVTM and CDR2 ANQGSEA. V lost 8 bases and J 2 bases, leaving 18 bases between the germline ends.

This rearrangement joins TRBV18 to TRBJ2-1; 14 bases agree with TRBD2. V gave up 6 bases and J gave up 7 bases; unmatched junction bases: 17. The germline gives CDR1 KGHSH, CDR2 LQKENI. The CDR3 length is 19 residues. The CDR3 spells CASSLILGLAGAADNEQFF. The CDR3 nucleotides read TGTGCCAGCTCTCTCATTTTGGGACTAGCGGGAGCAGCGGATAATGAGCAGTTCTTC.

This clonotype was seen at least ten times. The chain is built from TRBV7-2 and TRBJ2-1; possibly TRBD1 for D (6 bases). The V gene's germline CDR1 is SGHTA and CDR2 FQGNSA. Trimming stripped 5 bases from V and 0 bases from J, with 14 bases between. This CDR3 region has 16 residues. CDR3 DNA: TGTGCCAGCAGCCTGCGGACAGCGAGCTCCTACAATGAGCAGTTCTTC. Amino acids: CASSLRTASSYNEQFF.

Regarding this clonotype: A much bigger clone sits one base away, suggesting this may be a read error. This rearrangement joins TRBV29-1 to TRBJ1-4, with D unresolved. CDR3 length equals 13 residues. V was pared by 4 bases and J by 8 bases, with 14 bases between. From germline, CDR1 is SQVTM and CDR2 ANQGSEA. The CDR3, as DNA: TGCAGCGTTGCGGTACGGAGAGGGGAAAAACTGTTTTTT. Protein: CSVAVRRGEKLFF.

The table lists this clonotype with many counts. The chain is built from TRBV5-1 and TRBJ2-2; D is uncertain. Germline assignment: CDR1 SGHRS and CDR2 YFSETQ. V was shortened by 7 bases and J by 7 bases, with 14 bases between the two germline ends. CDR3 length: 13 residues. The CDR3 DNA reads TGCGCCAGCGCGGCCACGGAGCGCGGGGAGCTGTTTTTT. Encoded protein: CASAATERGELFF.

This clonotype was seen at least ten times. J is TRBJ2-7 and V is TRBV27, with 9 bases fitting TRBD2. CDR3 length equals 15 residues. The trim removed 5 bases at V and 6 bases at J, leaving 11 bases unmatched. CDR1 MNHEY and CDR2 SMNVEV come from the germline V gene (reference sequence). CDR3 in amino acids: CASSPAGGEGREQYF. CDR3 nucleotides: TGTGCCAGCAGTCCTGCGGGGGGGGAGGGCCGCGAGCAGTACTTC.